The 2 T cell receptor beta chains given below trace back to one sample, sequenced in a study of blood T cell repertoires in COVID-19. Profiling relied on immunoSEQ multiplex PCR, and the TCRdb table lists in-frame clones only, not all of them. Counted here are about 190,000 clones, about 88% occurring once; the ten biggest clones make up roughly 6.2%. Sequences were obtained from peripheral blood. These receptors came from a woman aged 40 to 50 who had recovered from COVID-19.

The genes are TRBV11-2 and TRBJ2-2; TRBD1 matches 9 bases. There are 16 residues in the CDR3. Unmatched junction bases numbered 7, after V lost 5 bases and J lost 3 bases. Germline values: CDR1 SGHAT, CDR2 FQNNGV. The CDR3 loop reads CASSTRGTGYTGELFF. CDR3 DNA: TGTGCCAGCAGCACTCGCGGGACAGGGTACACCGGGGAGCTGTTTTTT.

The rearrangement links TRBV29-1 to TRBJ2-3; 8 nucleotides align to TRBD2. The CDR3 length is 14 residues. Per germline, CDR1 SQVTM and CDR2 ANQGSEA. The V segment lost 2 bases and the J segment 1 base; nucleotides outside the gene matches: 2. The CDR3 DNA reads as TGCAGCGTTGAAACGGGAGGGCGCACAGATACGCAGTATTTT. It translates to CSVETGGRTDTQYF.